The clone carrying this TCR beta chain was seen repeatedly, ten times or more. These data are taken from a study of T cells after yellow fever vaccination. This CDR3 has 15 amino acids. The junction had 3 bases not matched to a gene; V was cut back by 5 bases and J by 0 bases. In germline, CDR1 is SGHDT, CDR2 YYEEEE. TCRdb processed the 5' RACE reads anew with MiXCR; each CDR3 protein has one entry. This table holds about 400,000 distinct CDR3 sequences, around a tenth found once. The sequence was obtained from a man younger than 35 who received the YFV17D yellow fever vaccine. V and J are TRBV5-6 and TRBJ2-3; 10 bases fit TRBD2. The sequencing here drew on PBMCs, taken on the day of the first yellow fever vaccination. DNA of the CDR3: TGTGCCAGCAGAATAGCGGGGGGCAGCACAGATACGCAGTATTTT. Protein sequence: CASRIAGGSTDTQYF.